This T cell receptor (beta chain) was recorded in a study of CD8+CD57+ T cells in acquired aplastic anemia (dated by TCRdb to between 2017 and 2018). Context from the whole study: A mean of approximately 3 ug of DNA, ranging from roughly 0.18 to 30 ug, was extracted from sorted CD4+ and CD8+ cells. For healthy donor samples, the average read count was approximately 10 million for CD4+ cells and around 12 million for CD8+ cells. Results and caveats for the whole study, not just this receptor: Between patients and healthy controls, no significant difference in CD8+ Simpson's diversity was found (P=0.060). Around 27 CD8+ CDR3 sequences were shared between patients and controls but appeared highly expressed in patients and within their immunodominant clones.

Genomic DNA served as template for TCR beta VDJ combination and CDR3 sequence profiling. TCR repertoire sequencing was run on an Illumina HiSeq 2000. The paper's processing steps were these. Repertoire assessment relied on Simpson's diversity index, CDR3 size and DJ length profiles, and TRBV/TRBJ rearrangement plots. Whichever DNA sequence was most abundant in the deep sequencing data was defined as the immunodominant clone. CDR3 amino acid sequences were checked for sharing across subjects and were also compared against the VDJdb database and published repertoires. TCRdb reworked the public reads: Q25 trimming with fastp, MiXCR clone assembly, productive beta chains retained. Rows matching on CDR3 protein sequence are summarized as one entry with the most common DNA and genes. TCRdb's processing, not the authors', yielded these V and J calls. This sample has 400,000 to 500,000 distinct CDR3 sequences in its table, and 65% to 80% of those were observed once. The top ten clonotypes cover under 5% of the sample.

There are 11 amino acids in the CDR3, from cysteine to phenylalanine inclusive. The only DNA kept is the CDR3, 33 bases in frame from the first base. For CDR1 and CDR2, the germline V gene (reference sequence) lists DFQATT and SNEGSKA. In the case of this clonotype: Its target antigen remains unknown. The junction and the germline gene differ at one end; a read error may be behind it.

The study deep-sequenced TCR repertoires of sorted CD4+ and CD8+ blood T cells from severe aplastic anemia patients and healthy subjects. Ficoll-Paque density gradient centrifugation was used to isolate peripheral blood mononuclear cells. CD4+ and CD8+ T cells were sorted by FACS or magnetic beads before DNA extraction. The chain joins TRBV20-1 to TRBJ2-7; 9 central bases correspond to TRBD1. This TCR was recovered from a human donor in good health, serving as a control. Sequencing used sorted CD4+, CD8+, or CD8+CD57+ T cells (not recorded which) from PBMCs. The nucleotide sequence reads TGCAGCGGGGCGGGACAGGGCTACGAGCACTTC. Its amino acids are CSGAGQGYEHF.